This T cell receptor (beta chain) was documented in a study of blood T cell repertoires in COVID-19. As for the study in general: Both acute and convalescent COVID-19 samples were obtained from the United States, Italy and Spain. PBMCs, B-cell-depleted T cells, or T cells provided the cDNA or gDNA that made up the material.

This clone occurred a few times. As handled by the study authors: Reference gene primer amplification in the assay estimated nucleated cell counts. Here immunoSEQ multiplex PCR was the method, and the copy in TCRdb shows in-frame clones only, minus some. The V and J calls and clone size are taken from that table; D and trimming were inferred from the DNA. Among over 250,000 clones, about 89% were seen once, and the ten largest hold around 9.1%. Germline V gives CDR1 SGHKS, CDR2 YYEKEE (reference sequence). The CDR3 has 15 amino acids. V shed 3 bases, J shed 2 bases, and the junction held 3 bases outside the gene matches.

Sequenced sample: peripheral blood. The clonotype was recovered from a man aged 40-49 years who had recovered from COVID-19. The chain is built from TRBV5-5 and TRBJ1-5, with 9 bases aligning to TRBD1. The CDR3 nucleotides are TGTGCCAGCAGCTCGGGACAGGGAGGCAATCAGCCCCAGCATTTT. Its translation is CASSSGQGGNQPQHF.